One TCR beta chain is described in this entry. Its antigen is as yet unknown. The sample originates from a study of T-cell memory formation after mild COVID-19. Study information: TCR clusters were mostly donor specific. Study-level points and caveats: The authors did not confirm SARS-CoV-2 specificity of second-wave clones peaking day 37.

Trimming removed 6 bases from V and 7 bases from J; junction bases left unmatched: 7. CDR1 and CDR2 (germline): SGHVS, FQNEAQ. The CDR3 covers 14 residues. Barcoded TCR alpha and TCR beta cDNA libraries with UMIs came from 5'RACE using constant-segment primers. TCRdb ran MiXCR on the 5' RACE reads and lists one entry per CDR3 protein. This sample has a few hundred thousand distinct CDR3 sequences; roughly 20% occur once, and the top ten carry 8.4%. The TCR originated in an adult woman who had mild COVID-19 (a few samples of this study predate the infection). Cell type and time point are not known. The V and J genes are TRBV7-8 and TRBJ2-2, with 8 bases lining up with TRBD1. Sequencing used PBMCs or a T cell subset sorted from them (not recorded which). The CDR3 is CASRRDRSIGELFF. For the CDR3, the DNA is TGTGCCAGCAGACGGGACAGGTCTATCGGGGAGCTGTTTTTT.